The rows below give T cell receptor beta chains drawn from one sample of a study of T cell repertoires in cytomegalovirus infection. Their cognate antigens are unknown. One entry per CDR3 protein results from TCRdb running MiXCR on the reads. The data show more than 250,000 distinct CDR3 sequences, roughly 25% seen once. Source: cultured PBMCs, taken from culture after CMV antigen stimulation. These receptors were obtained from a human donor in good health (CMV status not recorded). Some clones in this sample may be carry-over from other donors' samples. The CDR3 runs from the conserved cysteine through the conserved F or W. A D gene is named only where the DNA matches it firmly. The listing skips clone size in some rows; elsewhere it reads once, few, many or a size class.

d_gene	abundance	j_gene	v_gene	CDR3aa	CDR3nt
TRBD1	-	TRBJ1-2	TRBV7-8	CASSSGRDSSYGYTF	TGTGCCAGCAGCTCCGGACGGGACAGTAGCTATGGCTACACCTTC
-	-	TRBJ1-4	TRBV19	CASSTTPGGEKLFF	TGTGCCAGTAGTACTACTCCGGGGGGCGAAAAACTGTTTTTT
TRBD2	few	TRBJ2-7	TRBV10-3	CAISFGGSGSYEQYF	TGTGCCATCAGTTTCGGCGGGAGCGGGTCCTACGAGCAGTACTTC
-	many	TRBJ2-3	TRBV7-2	CASSYGAAPSTDTQYF	TGTGCCAGCAGCTACGGGGCGGCCCCTAGCACAGATACGCAGTATTTT
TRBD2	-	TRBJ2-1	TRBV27	CASRVGTSLNEQFF	TGTGCCAGCAGAGTAGGGACTAGCCTCAATGAGCAGTTCTTC
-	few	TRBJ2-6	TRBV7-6	CASSLHDSGANVLTF	TGTGCCAGCAGCTTACACGACTCTGGGGCCAACGTCCTGACTTTC
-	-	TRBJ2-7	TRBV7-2	CPSSLDSSSYEQYF	TGTCCCAGCAGCCTTGACTCAAGCTCCTACGAGCAGTACTTC
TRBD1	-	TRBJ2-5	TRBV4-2	CASSQDGQGLETQYF	TGTGCCAGCAGCCAAGACGGACAGGGGCTGGAGACCCAGTACTTC
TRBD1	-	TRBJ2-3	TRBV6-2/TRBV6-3	CASRTGPDTQYF	TGTGCCAGCAGGACAGGGCCAGATACGCAGTATTTT
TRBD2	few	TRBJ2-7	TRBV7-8	CASSRPGTSGRSYEQYF	TGTGCCAGCAGCAGGCCCGGGACTAGCGGGAGGTCCTACGAGCAGTACTTC
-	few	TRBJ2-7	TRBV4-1	CASSQISREQYF	TGCGCCAGCAGCCAGATTTCCCGCGAGCAGTACTTC
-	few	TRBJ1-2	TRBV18	CASSPTQGQDYGYTF	TGTGCCAGCTCACCCACGCAGGGTCAGGACTATGGCTACACCTTC
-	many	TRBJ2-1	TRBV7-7	CASSEGGAQFF	TGTGCTAGCAGCGAGGGGGGGGCCCAGTTCTTC
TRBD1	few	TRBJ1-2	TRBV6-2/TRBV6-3	CASSFALRQGDGYTF	TGTGCCAGCAGTTTCGCACTTCGACAGGGCGATGGCTACACCTTC
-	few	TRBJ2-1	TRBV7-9	CASVQGKYNEQFF	TGTGCCAGCGTTCAGGGGAAGTACAATGAGCAGTTCTTC
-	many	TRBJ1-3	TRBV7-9	CASSSRDTVSGNTIYF	TGTGCCAGCAGCTCCCGGGACACCGTCTCTGGAAACACCATATATTTT
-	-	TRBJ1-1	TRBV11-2	CASSLDGWASEAFF	TGTGCCAGCAGCTTAGATGGTTGGGCCTCTGAAGCTTTCTTT
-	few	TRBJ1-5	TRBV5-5	CASSNDTGTAYSNQPQHF	TGTGCCAGCAGCAATGATACAGGGACTGCTTATAGCAATCAGCCCCAGCATTTT
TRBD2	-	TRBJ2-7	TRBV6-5	CASSYYLAGGEDYYEQYF	TGTGCCAGCAGTTACTATCTAGCGGGAGGGGAAGACTACTACGAGCAGTACTTC
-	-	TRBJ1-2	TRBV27	CASSFGPYVNGNTF	TGTGCCAGCAGTTTCGGACCGTATGTGAATGGCAACACCTTC
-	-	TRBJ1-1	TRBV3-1	CASSQDLVASGEAFF	TGTGCCAGCAGCCAAGATCTTGTGGCCTCGGGTGAAGCTTTCTTT
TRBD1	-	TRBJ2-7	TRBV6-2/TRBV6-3	CASSHRVGTGGRMVYEQYF	TGTGCCAGCAGCCACAGGGTTGGGACAGGGGGCCGGATGGTCTACGAGCAGTACTTC
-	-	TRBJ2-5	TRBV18	CASSPRGAIETQYF	TGTGCCAGCTCACCTCGAGGGGCAATAGAGACCCAGTACTTC
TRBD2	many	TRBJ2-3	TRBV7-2	CASSPGTSGSRTDTQYF	TGTGCCAGCAGCCCCGGGACTAGCGGGAGTCGCACAGATACGCAGTATTTT
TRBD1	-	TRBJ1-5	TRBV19	CASHRGLDNQPQHF	TGTGCCAGTCACAGGGGGCTAGACAATCAGCCCCAGCATTTT
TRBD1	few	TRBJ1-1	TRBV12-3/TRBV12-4	CASKTGRGTEAFF	TGTGCCAGCAAGACAGGGAGAGGGACTGAAGCTTTCTTT
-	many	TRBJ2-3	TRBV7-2	CASTLAPSTDTQYF	TGTGCCAGCACCCTTGCCCCTAGCACAGATACGCAGTATTTT
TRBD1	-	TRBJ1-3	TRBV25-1	CASTTGGRNTIYF	TGTGCCAGCACCACAGGGGGCAGAAACACCATATATTTT
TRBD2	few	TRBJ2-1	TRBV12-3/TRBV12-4	CASSFQGLASEQFF	TGTGCCAGCAGTTTTCAGGGACTAGCGTCTGAGCAGTTCTTC
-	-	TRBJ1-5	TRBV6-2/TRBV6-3	CASNRDNNQPQHF	TGTGCCAGCAACCGGGACAACAATCAGCCCCAGCATTTT
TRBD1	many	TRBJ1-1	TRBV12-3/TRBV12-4	CASMGQMNTEAFF	TGTGCCAGCATGGGACAGATGAACACTGAAGCTTTCTTT
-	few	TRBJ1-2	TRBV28	CASSLPGFGGYTF	TGTGCCAGCAGTTTACCAGGTTTTGGTGGCTACACCTTC
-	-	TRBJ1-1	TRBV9	CASSVVAANTEAFF	TGTGCCAGCAGCGTAGTGGCGGCGAACACTGAAGCTTTCTTT
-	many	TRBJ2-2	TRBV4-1	CASSQDLGRGGNSGELFF	TGCGCCAGCAGCCAAGATCTTGGCAGGGGAGGGAATTCCGGGGAGCTGTTTTTT
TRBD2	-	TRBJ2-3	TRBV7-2	CASSLAQRGGLDTQYF	TGTGCCAGCAGCTTAGCGCAGCGGGGCGGTTTGGATACGCAGTATTTT
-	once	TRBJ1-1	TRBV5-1	CASRSDFLAGTEAFF	TGCGCCAGCAGATCCGACTTTTTGGCGGGCACTGAAGCTTTCTTT
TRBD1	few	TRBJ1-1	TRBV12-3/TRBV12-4	CVSRQGAGTEAFF	TGTGTCTCGCGACAGGGGGCGGGAACTGAAGCTTTCTTT
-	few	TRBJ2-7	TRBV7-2	CASSLGGVLEQYF	TGTGCCAGCAGCTTAGGCGGAGTGCTTGAGCAGTACTTC
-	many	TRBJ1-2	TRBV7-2	CASSLVEGGASYTF	TGTGCCAGCAGCTTAGTAGAGGGTGGGGCGAGCTACACCTTC
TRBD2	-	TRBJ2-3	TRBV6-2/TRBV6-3	CASSYSWREAAADTQYF	TGTGCCAGCAGTTACTCGTGGCGGGAGGCCGCGGCCGATACGCAGTATTTT
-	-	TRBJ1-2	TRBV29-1	CSVGGNSVKGYTF	TGCAGCGTTGGTGGGAATAGTGTGAAAGGCTACACCTTC
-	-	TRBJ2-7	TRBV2	CANKYTTLSEQYF	TGTGCCAACAAGTATACCACTCTAAGCGAGCAGTACTTC
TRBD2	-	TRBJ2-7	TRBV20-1	CSARGTSGIRINEQYF	TGCAGTGCTAGAGGGACTAGCGGGATTAGGATTAACGAGCAGTACTTC
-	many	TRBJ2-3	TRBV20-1	CSARDPMALSTDTQYF	TGCAGTGCTAGAGACCCAATGGCGCTTAGCACAGATACGCAGTATTTT
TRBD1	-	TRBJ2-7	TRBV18	CASSLTGTGGNEQYF	TGTGCCAGCTCACTCACCGGGACAGGGGGAAACGAGCAGTACTTC
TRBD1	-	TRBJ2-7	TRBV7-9	CASSSRLLQGAEQYF	TGTGCCAGCAGCTCGCGCTTGTTGCAGGGGGCCGAGCAGTACTTC
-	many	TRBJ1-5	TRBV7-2	CASSLATVGNQPQHF	TGTGCCAGCAGCTTGGCGACCGTTGGAAATCAGCCCCAGCATTTT
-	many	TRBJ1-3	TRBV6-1	CASSRNPSGNTIYF	TGTGCCAGCAGCCGGAATCCCTCTGGAAACACCATATATTTT
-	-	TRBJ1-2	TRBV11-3	CASSQGGPSYGYTF	TGTGCCAGCAGCCAAGGGGGACCTTCCTATGGCTACACCTTC
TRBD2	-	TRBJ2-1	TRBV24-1	CATSDLWGSGVNEQFF	TGTGCCACCAGTGATTTGTGGGGTAGCGGGGTCAATGAGCAGTTCTTC
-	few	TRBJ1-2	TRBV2	CASTESPPGGYTF	TGTGCCAGCACCGAGTCCCCCCCGGGAGGCTACACCTTC
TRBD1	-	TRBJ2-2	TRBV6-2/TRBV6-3	CASTQRSDRGLFGPGELFF	TGTGCCAGCACCCAAAGGTCGGACAGGGGGCTTTTCGGCCCCGGGGAGCTGTTTTTT
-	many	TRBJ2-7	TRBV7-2	CASSLGARDPAYEQYF	TGTGCCAGCAGCTTAGGGGCGCGGGACCCTGCCTACGAGCAGTACTTC
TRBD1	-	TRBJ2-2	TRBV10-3	CAIRPGTGDTGELFF	TGTGCCATCAGACCCGGGACAGGGGATACCGGGGAGCTGTTTTTT
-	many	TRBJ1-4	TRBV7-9	CASSLDSGLNEKLFF	TGTGCCAGCAGCTTAGATTCGGGCCTTAATGAAAAACTGTTTTTT
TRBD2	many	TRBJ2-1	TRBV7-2	CASSRDSGSSYNEQFF	TGTGCCAGCAGCCGCGATAGCGGGAGTTCGTACAATGAGCAGTTCTTC
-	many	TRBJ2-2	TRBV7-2	CASSRRIAGELFF	TGTGCCAGCAGCCGTAGAATCGCCGGGGAGCTGTTTTTT
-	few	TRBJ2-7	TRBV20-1	CSAGDFAYEQYF	TGCAGTGCGGGGGACTTTGCCTACGAGCAGTACTTC
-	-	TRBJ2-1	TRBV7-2	CASSPSRDHEQFF	TGTGCCAGCAGCCCCTCCAGGGACCATGAGCAGTTCTTC